Listed here is a single T cell receptor (beta chain). Its matching antigen is unknown. In germline, CDR1 is LNHDA, CDR2 SQIVND (reference sequence). The CDR3 is 14 amino acids. Trimming removed 2 bases from V and 4 bases from J; junction bases left unmatched: 4. The sample comes from a study of follicular helper T cells after annual influenza vaccination. This sample's time point: 2015-2016 season, pre-vaccination. Donors were community-dwelling with no influenza vaccine in the prior 6 months. Libraries were prepared by immunoSEQ multiplex PCR; TCRdb keeps only in-frame clonotypes and omits some of them. The sample comprises approximately 6,500 clones, approximately 85% of which are singletons, and over 0.6% rests with the top ten. Whole-study findings and limits: ICOS+CD38+ cTfh clonality tracked population frequency, and its change tracked circulating plasmablast change. Each annual vaccination recalled recurring oligoclonal ICOS+CD38+ cTfh clonotypes.

The rearrangement links TRBV19 to TRBJ2-5; 7 bases line up with TRBD2. This TCR was sampled from an adult who received the influenza vaccine. The sequencing here drew on CXCR5- memory CD4+ T cells sorted from blood, taken on the day of influenza vaccination. CDR3 residues: CASSIMSGAETQYF. As DNA, the CDR3 is TGTGCCAGTAGTATAATGAGCGGGGCAGAGACCCAGTACTTC.